Each of the 3 T cell receptor beta chains below was sequenced from the same sample in a study of blood T cell repertoires in COVID-19. Clones were read by immunoSEQ multiplex PCR, and TCRdb kept only the in-frame ones, dropping some. Among over 200,000 clones, over 75% were seen once, and the ten largest hold roughly 5%. Sequencing was performed on peripheral blood. The receptors stem from a human donor in a cohort sampled during active COVID-19.

V is TRBV9 and J is TRBJ2-5, with TRBD2 identical over 7 bases. This CDR3 comprises 16 residues. Germline V gene data show CDR1 as SGDLS and CDR2 as YYNGEE. V was pared by 4 bases and J by 4 bases, with 13 bases of the junction left unmatched. The CDR3 sequence: CASSKSGGGPVETQYF. For the CDR3, the DNA is TGTGCCAGCAGCAAATCGGGGGGAGGGCCCGTAGAGACCCAGTACTTC.

The chain is built from TRBV5-1 and TRBJ2-6, with D unresolved. The germline gives CDR1 SGHRS, CDR2 YFSETQ. Between the trimmed V and J ends, which lost 3 bases and 3 bases, there was a span of 4 bases. The CDR3 sequence is 13 residues long. CDR3 DNA sequence: TGCGCCAGCAGCTACTATGGGGCCAACGTCCTGACTTTC. It translates to CASSYYGANVLTF.

A few counts support this clone. The J gene is TRBJ1-2, the V gene TRBV18, with D possibly matching TRBD1 (5 bases). Germline V CDR1 and CDR2: KGHSH, LQKENI. CDR3 length equals 15 residues. Trimming left V 2 bases short and J 6 bases short, with 16 bases between. CDR3: CASSPFGKGNDGYTF. CDR3 sequence (DNA): TGTGCCAGCTCACCATTTGGCAAGGGGAACGATGGCTACACCTTC.